Listed here are 29 T cell receptor beta chains from one sample, sequenced in a study of human T cells and chemical hapten exposure (dated by TCRdb to the early 2020s). Libraries were built with RACE. This sample was sequenced with a NextSeq 500. The public reads were run again by TCRdb, first through fastp at Q25 and then through MiXCR, and only productive beta chains were kept. Records with the same CDR3 protein are collapsed into one entry carrying the most frequent genes and DNA. Present in this sample are tens of thousands of distinct CDR3 sequences, roughly 9.5% of which were seen just once. Around 16% of the sample is taken by the ten largest. The sample's time point, from its label and the paper: patch test 3, about 24 weeks after DPC sensitization. According to the study, the label for this sample's treatment or condition signals: therapeutic diphenylcyclopropenone sensitization with weekly scalp DPC.

The sequenced sample was whole blood, obtained in connection with sensitization to the hapten diphenylcyclopropenone (DPC). All receptors come from a woman in her thirties or forties with alopecia areata. Some clones in this sample may be carry-over from other donors' samples.

This clonotype was detected ten times or more. The genes are TRBV20-1 and TRBJ2-1, with 7 positions matching TRBD2. The germline V gene has CDR1 DFQATT and CDR2 SNEGSKA (reference sequence). The CDR3 sequence is 14 residues long. Trimming took 6 bases from V and 3 from J; bases not matched to a gene: 8. CDR3 sequence: CSALGRGFYNEQFF. The CDR3 coding sequence is TGCAGTGCCCTGGGGAGGGGCTTCTACAATGAGCAGTTCTTC.

A few counts support this clonotype. The chain recombines TRBV18 with TRBJ2-1; D call uncertain. CDR1 KGHSH and CDR2 LQKENI come from the germline V gene. V lost 4 bases to trimming and J lost 5 bases, with 6 bases between them. The CDR3 length is 12 residues. The CDR3 reads CASSLYNNEQFF. The CDR3, as DNA: TGTGCCAGCTCACTCTACAACAATGAGCAGTTCTTC.

This clonotype showed up just a few times. The genes are TRBV12-3 or TRBV12-4 and TRBJ1-6; D may be TRBD1 (5 bases). This CDR3 contains 13 residues. V was shortened by 2 bases and J by 10 bases, with 9 bases between the two germline ends. The CDR3 nucleotides are TGTGCCAGCAGTTTAAGGGACGGATCACCCCTCCACTTT. It translates to CASSLRDGSPLHF.

The chain couples TRBV28 to TRBJ2-7; TRBD1 might be the D (5 bases). Between the trimmed V and J ends, which lost 6 bases and 3 bases, there was a span of 12 bases. This CDR3 has 13 residues. Per germline, CDR1 MDHEN and CDR2 SYDVKM. The DNA of the CDR3 is TGTGCCAGCAGATCACCTGACAGCTACGAGCAGTACTTC. Its protein is CASRSPDSYEQYF.

This clonotype has only a few counts. This chain joins TRBV3-1 and TRBJ2-1, with unresolved D. V lost 3 bases and J 7 bases, leaving 7 bases between the germline ends. Germline-derived CDR1 and CDR2 are LGHDT and YNNKEL (reference sequence). This CDR3 has 12 amino acids. The CDR3 region is CASSQARNEQFF. CDR3 nucleotides: TGTGCCAGCAGCCAGGCACGGAATGAGCAGTTCTTC.

This chain connects TRBV29-1 to TRBJ1-5; D remains ambiguous. Trimming pared 7 bases from V and 5 bases from J, leaving 12 bases between. The CDR3 extends over 12 amino acids. Germline values: CDR1 SQVTM, CDR2 ANQGSEA. The DNA for the CDR3 is TGCAGCGCCGCCACATACGATCAGCCCCAGCATTTT. As protein: CSAATYDQPQHF.

This clonotype came up a few times. The rearrangement joins TRBV4-1 to TRBJ2-1; 10 bases agree with TRBD2. Germline V gene lookup returns CDR1 MGHRA and CDR2 YSYEKL. With V trimmed by 0 bases and J by 7 bases, 9 bases remained unmatched. This CDR3 is built from 17 residues. DNA of the CDR3: TGCGCCAGCAGCCAAGAGGGACCGGGACTAGCGTTGAATGAGCAGTTCTTC. Protein sequence: CASSQEGPGLALNEQFF.

This chain uses TRBV20-1 with TRBJ1-1; D perhaps matches TRBD1 (5 bases). CDR1 is DFQATT and CDR2 is SNEGSKA in the germline V gene (reference sequence). Trimming shortened V by 3 bases and J by 0 bases, and 8 bases separated the two germline ends. The CDR3 consists of 13 residues. The CDR3 reads CSASQGLNTEAFF. The CDR3 DNA sequence: TGCAGTGCTAGTCAGGGCCTGAACACTGAAGCTTTCTTT.

V usage is TRBV5-1 and J usage is TRBJ2-1; 8 bases align to TRBD2. The CDR3 consists of 16 residues. Germline loops: CDR1 SGHRS, CDR2 YFSETQ. Losses at the gene ends were 3 bases for V and 6 bases for J; bases not matched to a gene: 11. Here the CDR3 DNA reads TGCGCCAGCAGCTCCCTAGGGGTAGCGGGAACCAATGAGCAGTTCTTC. Its translation: CASSSLGVAGTNEQFF.

The rearrangement joins TRBV10-3 to TRBJ2-7, with D hard to call. CDR1 is ENHRY, CDR2 SYGVKD, per germline. Trimming removed 6 bases at V and 5 bases at J, with 14 bases between. This CDR3 spans 13 amino acids. CDR3 protein: CAISSRTADEQYF. In nucleotides, the CDR3 is TGTGCCATCAGCTCACGGACCGCCGACGAGCAGTACTTC.

The J gene is TRBJ2-7, the V gene TRBV20-1; 9 bases fit TRBD1. The trim removed 5 bases at V and 3 bases at J, leaving 14 bases unmatched. CDR1 and CDR2 from the germline V gene are DFQATT and SNEGSKA (reference sequence). This CDR3 is built from 16 residues. CDR3: CSAYPGQGSDNYEQYF. DNA for the CDR3: TGCAGTGCTTACCCGGGACAGGGTTCCGACAACTACGAGCAGTACTTC.

The V call is TRBV7-2, the J call TRBJ2-2; D might be TRBD1 or TRBD2, each matching 5 bases. The CDR3 runs to 16 residues. Germline V lookup: CDR1 SGHTA, CDR2 FQGNSA. With 6 bases removed from V and 6 bases from J, the gap between germline ends came to 20 bases. The CDR3 DNA sequence: TGTGCCAGCAGTCCCGGGACGGGCCTCAGCCCCGGGGAGCTGTTTTTT. This codes for CASSPGTGLSPGELFF.

This clonotype has a handful of counts. The chain has TRBV9 and TRBJ2-7, with no clear D. Trimming cost V 0 bases and J 2 bases, with 6 bases left between them. There are 13 residues in the CDR3. Germline V lookup: CDR1 SGDLS, CDR2 YYNGEE. The CDR3 region is CASSVGSTYEQYF. In DNA form, the CDR3 reads TGTGCCAGCAGCGTAGGATCTACCTACGAGCAGTACTTC.

This clonotype was picked up many times. V and J are TRBV29-1 and TRBJ1-2; perhaps TRBD1 as D (6 bases). The CDR3 spans 12 residues. The germline V gene encodes CDR1 SQVTM and CDR2 ANQGSEA. Trimming pared 6 bases from V and 4 bases from J, leaving 12 bases between. The CDR3 spells CSVQDRLYGYTF. DNA of the CDR3: TGCAGCGTCCAAGACAGGCTCTATGGCTACACCTTC.

This clonotype showed up just a few times. CDR3 in DNA: TGTGCCAGCAGGAAGCGGGGTGGTGAGCAGTTCTTC. Translated, it gives CASRKRGGEQFF. This chain links TRBV11-3 with TRBJ2-1; 7 bases align to TRBD2. Germline V gene sequence: CDR1 SGHNT, CDR2 YENEEA. The CDR3 totals 12 residues. Losses at the gene ends were 6 bases for V and 9 bases for J; bases not matched to a gene: 5.

This clonotype was counted ten times or more. The V and J genes are TRBV7-3 and TRBJ1-1; the D gene is possibly TRBD1 (5 bases). CDR1 is SGHTA, CDR2 FQGTGA, per germline. V gave up 2 bases and J gave up 0 bases, with 7 bases separating them. CDR3 length equals 14 residues. The CDR3 protein is CASSLRGMNTEAFF. DNA of the CDR3: TGTGCCAGCAGCTTACGGGGGATGAACACTGAAGCTTTCTTT. The full variable domain, its missing parts supplied by reference TRBV7-3 and TRBJ1-1, is GAGVSQTPSNKVTEKGKYVELRCDPISGHTALYWYRQSLGQGPEFLIYFQGTGAADDSGLPNDRFFAVRPEGSVSTLKIQRTERGDSAVYLCASSLRGMNTEAFFGQGTRLTVV.

The table lists this clonotype with many counts. The chain uses TRBV3-1 and TRBJ1-2; 8 nucleotides agree with TRBD1. CDR1 LGHDT and CDR2 YNNKEL come from the germline V gene (reference sequence). V lost 9 bases, J lost 4 bases, and 4 bases stayed unmatched. The CDR3 length is 12 residues. The DNA of the CDR3 is TGTGCCAGTTCCGACAGGGGCTATGGCTACACCTTC. As protein: CASSDRGYGYTF.

Only a few counts were recorded for this clonotype. The V and J genes are TRBV6-1 and TRBJ1-3; 7 bases fit TRBD1. Germline V CDR1 and CDR2: MNHNS, SASEGT. V lost 6 bases to trimming and J lost 2 bases; unmatched junction nucleotides: 7. The CDR3 spans 15 residues. The CDR3 sequence: CASRPTGATGNTIYF. The CDR3 nucleotides are TGTGCCAGCAGGCCTACAGGGGCCACTGGAAACACCATATATTTT.

This clonotype was recorded many times. This rearrangement joins TRBV6-2 or TRBV6-3 to TRBJ2-7; no clear D gene. The CDR3 runs 13 residues. The germline V gene encodes CDR1 MNHEY and CDR2 SVGEGT. Trimming pared 2 bases from V and 3 bases from J, leaving 8 bases between. The CDR3 DNA follows: TGTGCCAGCAGTTACCTGGGAAACTACGAGCAGTACTTC. Its translation is CASSYLGNYEQYF.

The gene calls are TRBV20-1 and TRBJ2-7, with unresolved D. This CDR3 contains 11 residues. Deletions cut 0 bases from V and 4 bases from J, with 4 bases between. Germline V lookup: CDR1 DFQATT, CDR2 SNEGSKA (reference sequence). CDR3 DNA: TGCAGTGCTAGAGATGCGTACGAGCAGTACTTC. It is translated as CSARDAYEQYF.

Ten or more counts support this clonotype. The V call is TRBV7-9, the J call TRBJ2-1; D is possibly TRBD2 (5 bases). This CDR3 has 14 amino acids. The ends were cut back, 1 base at V and 4 bases at J, with 8 bases in the middle. Looked up from germline, CDR1 is SEHNR and CDR2 is FQNEAQ (reference sequence). The CDR3 region is CASSLGRGYNEQFF. In nucleotides, the CDR3 is TGTGCCAGCAGCTTAGGGAGAGGGTACAATGAGCAGTTCTTC.

This chain joins TRBV4-2 and TRBJ2-7; D not resolved. Per germline, CDR1 LGHNA and CDR2 YNFKEQ. Between the trimmed V and J ends, which lost 4 bases and 0 bases, there was a span of 10 bases. The CDR3 spans 14 residues. The CDR3 loop is CASSPARSSYEQYF. CDR3 bases: TGTGCCAGCAGCCCAGCCAGATCCTCCTACGAGCAGTACTTC.

The chain has TRBV5-1 and TRBJ2-5; TRBD2 might be the D (5 bases). Trimming shortened V by 1 base and J by 2 bases, and 15 bases separated the two germline ends. The CDR3 consists of 16 residues. Germline V lookup: CDR1 SGHRS, CDR2 YFSETQ. The CDR3 protein is CASSLTPTRSQETQYF. CDR3 in DNA: TGCGCCAGCAGCTTGACCCCCACTAGATCGCAAGAGACCCAGTACTTC.

This clonotype showed up many times. The DNA of the CDR3 is TGCAGTGCTAGGGAGGGACAGCTTAATGAAAAACTGTTTTTT. This codes for CSAREGQLNEKLFF. The chain links TRBV20-1 to TRBJ1-4, with 7 bases lining up with TRBD1. Trimming at V came to 3 bases and at J to 4 bases, leaving 5 bases not matched to a gene. This CDR3 comprises 14 residues. Germline V lookup: CDR1 DFQATT, CDR2 SNEGSKA (reference sequence).

This clonotype was seen only a few times. This chain joins TRBV28 and TRBJ2-7; D is unclear. The CDR3 is 13 residues long. Germline lookup yields CDR1 MDHEN and CDR2 SYDVKM. The V end was cut by 2 bases, the J end by 6 bases, with 11 bases between. The CDR3 DNA reads as TGTGCCAGCAGTTTAATAGTAGGAACCGAGCAGTACTTC. This codes for CASSLIVGTEQYF. Filled out from reference TRBV28 and TRBJ2-7, the complete variable domain reads DVKVTQSSRYLVKRTGEKVFLECVQDMDHENMFWYRQDPGLGLRLIYFSYDVKMKEKGDIPEGYSVSREKKERFSLILESASTNQTSMYLCASSLIVGTEQYFGPGTRLTVT.

At least ten counts were recorded for this clonotype. The chain has TRBV20-1 and TRBJ1-3, with D uncertain. The ends were cut back, 0 bases at V and 0 bases at J, with 15 bases in the middle. The CDR3 loop spans 17 amino acids. The germline CDR1 and CDR2 sequences are DFQATT and SNEGSKA (reference sequence). The CDR3 nucleotides are TGCAGTGCTAGAGACGCACAAACTGCTAGCTCTGGAAACACCATATATTTT. Protein product: CSARDAQTASSGNTIYF.

This clonotype was detected many times. This chain links TRBV18 with TRBJ2-3; TRBD2 might be the D (5 bases). Deletions cut 3 bases from V and 4 bases from J, with 11 bases between. CDR3 length equals 14 residues. Per germline, CDR1 KGHSH and CDR2 LQKENI. CDR3 amino acids: CASSPGGSADTQYF. The CDR3, as DNA: TGTGCCAGCTCACCGGGCGGGTCTGCAGATACGCAGTATTTT.

The chain links TRBV10-3 to TRBJ2-3; no reliable D call. This CDR3 has 11 amino acids. V shed 8 bases and J shed 0 bases, with 3 bases lying between them. Per the germline V gene, CDR1 is ENHRY and CDR2 is SYGVKD. CDR3 bases: TGTGCCATCTCTAGCACAGATACGCAGTATTTT. Its translation is CAISSTDTQYF.

This clonotype has only a few counts. The J gene is TRBJ1-6, the V gene TRBV4-1; D gene uncertain. The germline V gene encodes CDR1 MGHRA and CDR2 YSYEKL. Trimming took off 0 bases at V and 6 bases at J, with 3 bases between the two ends. The CDR3 spans 13 residues. The CDR3 DNA is TGCGCCAGCAGCCAAGAAGGTAATTCACCCCTCCACTTT. It encodes CASSQEGNSPLHF.